Each of the 17 T cell receptor beta chains below was sequenced from the same sample in a study of CD8 T cells in Susac syndrome. RNA amounts of about 0.45 to 1 ug underwent reverse transcription with random hexamers. From the immunoSEQ multiplex PCR reads, TCRdb called clonotypes with MiXCR, one entry per CDR3 protein. Among around 150,000 distinct CDR3 sequences listed, roughly 96% were seen once. Sequencing input: CD4+ T cells from PBMCs. The receptors stem from a human donor with multiple sclerosis.

This rearrangement joins TRBV30 to TRBJ2-7; 9 nucleotides agree with TRBD2. The V and J ends lost 2 bases and 2 bases, in that order; junction bases with no gene match: 4. Per germline, CDR1 GTSNPN and CDR2 SVGIG (reference sequence). The CDR3 spans 14 residues. CDR3 residues: CAWSSGGGAYEQYF. CDR3 nucleotide sequence: TGTGCCTGGAGTTCCGGCGGGGGGGCCTACGAGCAGTACTTC.

The chain uses TRBV12-3 or TRBV12-4 and TRBJ2-1; D ambiguous. With 2 bases removed from V and 6 bases from J, the gap between germline ends came to 14 bases. The CDR3 totals 15 residues. DNA of the CDR3: TGTGCCAGCAGTTTAATGCGGCCCCATCTCAATGAGCAGTTCTTC. As protein: CASSLMRPHLNEQFF.

The chain combines TRBV3-1 with TRBJ2-5, with TRBD2 matching over 7 bases. CDR3 length: 14 residues. V trimming: 5 bases; J trimming: 2 bases; junction bases outside the gene matches: 5. Germline lookup yields CDR1 LGHDT and CDR2 YNNKEL (reference sequence). CDR3 in DNA: TGTGCCAGCAGCAGAGGGACTAAACAAGAGACCCAGTACTTC. Translating gives CASSRGTKQETQYF.

The chain carries TRBV20-1 and TRBJ2-7, with a weak D call TRBD2 (6 bases). CDR1 and CDR2 (germline): DFQATT, SNEGSKA (reference sequence). This CDR3 spans 14 amino acids. V lost 6 bases and J lost 1, with 16 bases in between. The DNA of the CDR3 is TGCAGTGCCCTCCGACGGGAGCGGTCCTACGAGCAGTACTTC. Amino acid sequence: CSALRRERSYEQYF.

The chain links TRBV7-8 to TRBJ1-3; D is possibly TRBD1 (5 bases). V lost 5 bases to trimming and J lost 0 bases, with 14 bases between them. This CDR3 region has 16 residues. Germline loops: CDR1 SGHVS, CDR2 FQNEAQ. The CDR3 nucleotides are TGTGCCAGCAGCGCAGACGGGGACCTCTCTGGAAACACCATATATTTT. Amino acid sequence: CASSADGDLSGNTIYF.

The chain has TRBV19 and TRBJ2-7; D is unresolved. V was shortened by 6 bases and J by 3 bases, with 9 bases between the two germline ends. The CDR3 runs to 12 residues. The germline V gene has CDR1 LNHDA and CDR2 SQIVND (reference sequence). For the CDR3, the DNA is TGTGCCAGTAGCATGACGGGCTACGAGCAGTACTTC. This sequence encodes CASSMTGYEQYF. The full variable domain, with the rest looked up from reference TRBV19 and TRBJ2-7, is DGGITQSPKYLFRKEGQNVTLSCEQNLNHDAMYWYRQDPGQGLRLIYYSQIVNDFQKGDIAEGYSVSREKKESFPLTVTSAQKNPTAFYLCASSMTGYEQYFGPGTRLTVT.

The V call is TRBV20-1, the J call TRBJ1-2; D ambiguous. This CDR3 region has 15 residues. Trimming removed 1 base from V and 4 bases from J, with 16 bases in between. From germline, CDR1 is DFQATT and CDR2 SNEGSKA (reference sequence). CDR3 region: CSARVAGGGSYGYTF. CDR3 bases: TGCAGTGCTAGAGTAGCAGGTGGCGGATCCTATGGCTACACCTTC.

CDR3 sequence: CASSFMAGAFQETQYF. For the CDR3, the DNA is TGTGCCAGCAGCTTTATGGCCGGGGCATTTCAAGAGACCCAGTACTTC. This rearrangement joins TRBV5-6 to TRBJ2-5; D tentatively reads TRBD1 or TRBD2 (5 bases each). This CDR3 has 16 residues. Germline CDR1 and CDR2: SGHDT and YYEEEE. V lost 2 bases, J lost 2 bases, and 16 bases lay in between.

V gene TRBV29-1 combines with J gene TRBJ2-3; 7 nucleotides agree with TRBD1. This CDR3 is built from 15 residues. Germline-derived CDR1 and CDR2 are SQVTM and ANQGSEA. Losses at the gene ends were 6 bases for V and 4 bases for J; bases not matched to a gene: 13. The CDR3 sequence: CSVKPGDSAADTQYF. The CDR3 DNA follows: TGCAGCGTGAAACCCGGGGACAGCGCGGCAGATACGCAGTATTTT.

V and J are TRBV12-3 or TRBV12-4 and TRBJ2-5, with D possibly TRBD1 on 6 matching bases. V was trimmed by 3 bases and J by 5 bases, leaving 10 bases between them. CDR3 length equals 13 residues. The CDR3 spells CASSFPRGETQYF. CDR3 nucleotide sequence: TGTGCCAGCAGTTTCCCCAGGGGTGAGACCCAGTACTTC.

V usage is TRBV5-6 and J usage is TRBJ1-6, with D unclear. Trimming took 2 bases from V and 6 from J, leaving 12 bases between them. The germline V gene has CDR1 SGHDT and CDR2 YYEEEE. The CDR3 sequence is 15 residues long. DNA for the CDR3: TGTGCCAGCAGCTTCGGCCAGCCGATTAATTCACCCCTCCACTTT. It codes for CASSFGQPINSPLHF.

This chain joins TRBV2 and TRBJ2-3; TRBD1 matches 11 bases. Trimming at V came to 4 bases and at J to 2 bases, leaving 8 bases not matched to a gene. CDR1 and CDR2 from the germline V gene are SNHLY and FYNNEI. This CDR3 has 17 amino acids. CDR3 nucleotide sequence: TGTGCCAGCAGTGCACTCCGGGACAGGGGGACCACAGATACGCAGTATTTT. It specifies CASSALRDRGTTDTQYF.

This chain links TRBV4-2 with TRBJ2-2, with 8 bases aligning to TRBD2. The CDR3 has 16 amino acids. Unmatched junction bases numbered 5, after V lost 1 base and J lost 4 bases. Germline CDR1 reads LGHNA; CDR2 reads YNFKEQ. CDR3 coding DNA: TGTGCCAGCAGCCAAGGGGCGGGGGGCGTCACCGGGGAGCTGTTTTTT. Amino acid sequence: CASSQGAGGVTGELFF.

This rearrangement joins TRBV3-1 to TRBJ2-2; D remains unclear. The V gene lost 4 bases and the J gene lost 4 bases, with 10 bases spanning the gap. Germline lookup yields CDR1 LGHDT and CDR2 YNNKEL (reference sequence). The CDR3 has 14 residues. The CDR3 region has the DNA TGTGCCAGCAGCCGAAAGGGCGGCACCGGGGAGCTGTTTTTT. This codes for CASSRKGGTGELFF.

The chain employs TRBV10-3 and TRBJ1-5; 10 bases line up with TRBD1. CDR3 length: 13 amino acids. The germline gives CDR1 ENHRY, CDR2 SYGVKD. The trim removed 4 bases at V and 7 bases at J, leaving 1 base unmatched. This CDR3 is CAISGTGGQPQHF. In DNA, the CDR3 is TGTGCCATCAGTGGGACAGGGGGACAGCCCCAGCATTTT.

This clonotype was counted between two and nine times. The J gene is TRBJ2-7, the V gene TRBV29-1, with TRBD1 identical over 9 bases. The CDR3 totals 14 residues. Germline V gene sequence: CDR1 SQVTM, CDR2 ANQGSEA. After removal of 8 bases from V and 4 bases from J, the junction contained 12 bases not matched to a gene. CDR3 sequence: CSIPTTGGVYEQYF. The CDR3 DNA reads as TGCAGCATTCCAACCACAGGGGGCGTTTACGAGCAGTACTTC.

The chain joins TRBV15 to TRBJ2-2; D possibly corresponds to TRBD1 (5 bases). Germline V gene lookup returns CDR1 LNHNV and CDR2 YYDKDF (reference sequence). V was trimmed by 0 bases and J by 7 bases, leaving 15 bases between them. CDR3 length: 16 residues. The CDR3 reads CATSRDLAGSVGELFF. The DNA of the CDR3 is TGTGCCACCAGCAGAGATCTCGCAGGGTCGGTCGGGGAGCTGTTTTTT. Looking up the rest from reference TRBV15 and TRBJ2-2 gives the full variable domain: DAMVIQNPRYQVTQFGKPVTLSCSQTLNHNVMYWYQQKSSQAPKLLFHYYDKDFNNEADTPDNFQSRRPNTSFCFLDIRSPGLGDTAMYLCATSRDLAGSVGELFFGEGSRLTVL.